The source of this T cell receptor (beta chain) is a study of blood T cells in healthy people across ages (dated by TCRdb to 2013 to 2016). For the study in its entirety: In model experiments, roughly one uniquely barcoded TCR beta cDNA molecule per two T cells was captured by template switching. Age-related changes in TCR beta repertoire diversity were measured in the study by deep sequencing normalized with unique cDNA molecular identifiers. Donors were grouped into four age groups: young (average about 15 years), middle-aged (under 40), aged (around 60) and long-lived (82). The study analyzed two additional independent replicas of 1 million unique cDNA reads from the same blood draw for two donors, one aged 18 to 30 and one aged 80 or older. To avoid experimental bias, donors of different ages were randomly spread across the sequencing lanes.

As for this clonotype: The specificity of this receptor is unknown. One base away there is no much larger clone; base qualities are not given.

Findings and caveats that apply to the study as a whole: Observed TCR beta diversity per million T cells fell roughly linearly with age, and a significant reduction was already apparent by age around 44. Compared with the aged group, more naive CD4+ T cells, fewer expanded clones and increased TCR diversity were shown by the long-lived group, suggesting age selection. The percentage of naive T cells measured by flow cytometry correlated strongly with observed TCR beta diversity. Because profiling used bulk unsorted PBMCs, naive and antigen-experienced compartments could not be compared conclusively. Because donor CMV infection status was unknown, age-related changes in expanded clonotypes were potentially confounded. Estimates of total diversity from one million sequenced T cells were regarded as lower bounds and underestimates.

The roughly 42 donors, aged 6 to 90 years, were systemically healthy Caucasian individuals from Russia. Each donor gave around 9 milliliters of peripheral blood, collected into EDTA-treated Vacutainer tubes. Ficoll-Paque density-gradient centrifugation was used to isolate PBMCs, with at least 6.5 million per sample. Trizol reagent was used to extract total RNA from PBMCs, with at least 6 micrograms per sample. The percentages of naive CD45RAhigh/CD27high T cells were determined by flow cytometry on a PBMC aliquot from every donor. To prepare the library, 5' RACE was applied. Sequencing relied on an Illumina HiSeq 2500. A second roughly 6 to 12 cycle PCR used a sample-barcoded 5' primer and a J-beta primer mix. Each TCR beta cDNA molecule received a unique molecular identifier from a template-switch 5' adaptor carrying 12 random nucleotides. At least 3 million CDR3-containing paired-end reads were obtained from each sample. First-strand cDNA synthesis was performed from all RNA using the Mint cDNA synthesis kit, with priming by a TRBC-specific oligonucleotide. Following uracil-DNA glycosylase treatment, all cDNA underwent a first 18-cycle PCR with the universal primers M1SS and BC2_uni_R. As for how the authors treated the data: For normalization, 1 million high-quality reads were randomly selected from each sample, with every read carrying a distinct molecular identifier. Instead of being binned into consensus sequences, reads that shared molecular identifiers were thrown out. MiTCR, with a Q25 quality threshold and the strictest error-elimination algorithm, was used for CDR3 identification, clonotype clustering and error correction. A nonparametric unseen species model with Euler transformation was used to estimate lower-bound total TCR beta diversity. In TCRdb, the public reads were trimmed at Q25 with fastp and aligned with MiXCR, with productive beta chains retained. Rows matching on CDR3 protein sequence are summarized as one entry with the most common DNA and genes. These V and J calls originate from TCRdb's pipeline instead of the authors' own analysis. This sample has hundreds of thousands of distinct CDR3 sequences in its table, and about 53% of those were observed once. The biggest ten clones account for approximately 41% of the sample.

The sample consisted of blood. The receptor's source is an elderly man in good health.

DNA sequence: TGCAGCGTTGATAGTGGAGCTTTCTTT. The resulting protein is CSVDSGAFF. The rearranged segments are TRBV29-1 and TRBJ1-1, with the D gene too uncertain to name. Sequences SQVTM (CDR1) and ANQGSEA (CDR2) are obtained from the germline V gene. Deletion took 3 bases off V and 10 bases off J, with a span of 6 bases between the germline ends. Reading from cysteine to phenylalanine, the CDR3 counts 9 amino acids. Only the CDR3 region is kept as DNA, spanning 27 bases read in frame from base 1.